This TCR beta chain originates from a study of Graves' ophthalmopathy and Graves' hyperthyroidism listed by TCRdb under 2018. With regard to the full study: Peripheral blood was collected at initial diagnosis, prior to any treatment. The study used TCR beta repertoire signatures to distinguish Graves' ophthalmopathy from Graves' hyperthyroidism and to predict progression to ophthalmopathy. In total, approximately 130 blood samples were TCR-sequenced: under 45 ophthalmopathy, roughly 77 hyperthyroidism and roughly 17 hyperthyroidism-to-ophthalmopathy patients. A discovery set of about a hundred patients (around 44 ophthalmopathy, 55 to 65 stable hyperthyroidism) was enrolled to explore V-J signatures distinguishing ophthalmopathy from hyperthyroidism. An independent validation cohort comprised around 19 hyperthyroidism patients and around 16 patients who later progressed from hyperthyroidism to ophthalmopathy. In a handful of hyperthyroidism patients, the T-cell repertoires found in thyroid tissue were compared with those found in blood. Once sampling was done, hyperthyroidism patients were given methimazole at a starting dose of 30 mg daily, while ophthalmopathy patients were given high-dose intravenous methylprednisolone. The 100 discovery patients were divided at random into training and test sets in a 7:3 ratio. The paper's findings and limits, for the study overall: In validation, the model predicted ophthalmopathy progression with 70.59% sensitivity and about 73% specificity; approximately 12 predicted patients were CT-confirmed with GO in a median of 6.5 months. Sample size was not predetermined statistically, and investigators were not blinded to group allocation. Most of the expanded thyroid clonotypes with a frequency above 0.001 were also detected in blood, and it was suggested that the thyroid immune response may be reflected by blood repertoires. The 13-signature model separated ophthalmopathy from stable hyperthyroidism with 85% to 90% sensitivity and about 84% specificity in cross-validation, and 80%/75% in the test set.

Ophthalmopathy patients had moderately to severely active disease, Clinical Activity Score of at least 3, NOSPECS grade of at least 4, and disease duration under 3 months. Patients with other autoimmune diseases, uncontrolled infections, pregnancy or lactation were excluded from the study. Diagnosis was based on clinical symptoms, serum thyroxine, TRAb, thyroid ultrasound and orbital computed tomography. PBMCs were isolated from more than 8 ml of fresh peripheral blood by Ficoll-Paque density gradient centrifugation. Trizol reagent was used to extract the total RNA, and its quality was then checked on an Agilent 2100 Bioanalyzer. This clonotype occurred many times. The clone's antigen remains unknown. One base away there is no much larger clone; base qualities are not given. V loses 0 bases, J loses 6 bases, and the germline ends lie 15 bases apart. Taken from the germline V gene, the CDR1 and CDR2 loops are MNHNS and SASEGT. Its CDR3 holds 15 amino acids, cysteine through phenylalanine. Here the CDR3 DNA is all that survives: 45 bases in frame from base 1.

TCR beta CDR3 regions were amplified from RNA transcripts for repertoire sequencing. A first-round RT-PCR used HTBI primers with the Qiagen OneStep RT-PCR kit, followed by a second-round multiplex PCR, size selection and purification. Sequencing of the libraries was carried out on an Illumina HiSeq2000 in paired-end mode with 100 bp reads. As for the authors' bioinformatics: SOAPnuke was used to process the reads, removing any read that contained adapters or uncalled bases, had a mean Phred below 15, or lacked an exact match to the constant primer or identifier. COPE v1.2.5 was used to merge the high-quality paired reads. Each unique nucleotide sequence was treated as a clonotype, and MiTCR v1.1 was used to align the clonotypes to the IMGT TRB V, D and J references. Analysis was restricted to V-J combinations with a frequency above 0.0001, which covered roughly 99% of repertoires. For each V-J combination, a TCR clonal expansion and chaos score was defined as the ratio of F50 clonal expansion to chaos observed in the TCRdist matrix. Welch's t-statistics and random forest were used to reduce the features to 10 to 15 V-J combinations, which were then used as input to a naive Bayes classifier. Thyroid-blood repertoire similarity was quantified with the Morisita-Horn index. The public reads were run again by TCRdb, first through fastp at Q25 and then through MiXCR, and only productive beta chains were kept. Each CDR3 protein gets just one entry, which takes the most common genes and DNA from the rows behind it. The V and J calls follow TCRdb's processing rather than the paper's. For this sample there are 200,000 to 250,000 distinct CDR3 sequences; roughly 21% appear just once. Around 40% of the sample lies in the top ten.

In this chain, TRBV6-1 is recombined with TRBJ2-7; no D gene call is confident. This TCR derives from a woman in her fifties or sixties with Graves' ophthalmopathy. Donor details come from another sample of the same person, matched by shared clones. Sequenced: peripheral blood. The sequence in DNA is TGTGCCAGCAGTGAAGCGCACACTCCCTTTTCCGAGCAGTACTTC. Its translation is CASSEAHTPFSEQYF.